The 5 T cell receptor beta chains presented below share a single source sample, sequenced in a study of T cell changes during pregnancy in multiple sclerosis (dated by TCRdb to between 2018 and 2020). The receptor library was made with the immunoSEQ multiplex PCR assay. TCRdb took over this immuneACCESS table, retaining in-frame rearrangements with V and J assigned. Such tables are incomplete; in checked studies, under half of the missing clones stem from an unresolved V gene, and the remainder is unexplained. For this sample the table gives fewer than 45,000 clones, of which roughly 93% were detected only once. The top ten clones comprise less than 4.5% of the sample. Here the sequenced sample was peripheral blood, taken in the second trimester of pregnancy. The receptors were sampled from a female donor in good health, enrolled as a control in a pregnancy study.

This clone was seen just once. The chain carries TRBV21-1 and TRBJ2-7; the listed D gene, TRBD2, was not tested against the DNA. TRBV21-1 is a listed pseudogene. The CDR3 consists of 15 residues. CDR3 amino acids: CASSNPGFPSHEQYF. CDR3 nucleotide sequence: TGTGCCAGCAGCAACCCCGGCTTCCCTAGCCACGAGCAGTACTTC.

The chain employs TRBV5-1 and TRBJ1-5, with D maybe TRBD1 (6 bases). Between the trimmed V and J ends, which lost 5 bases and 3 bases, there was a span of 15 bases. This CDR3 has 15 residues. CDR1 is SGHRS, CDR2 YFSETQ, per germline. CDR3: CASSITAGVNQPQHF. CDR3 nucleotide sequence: TGCGCCAGCAGTATTACAGCAGGGGTCAATCAGCCCCAGCATTTT.

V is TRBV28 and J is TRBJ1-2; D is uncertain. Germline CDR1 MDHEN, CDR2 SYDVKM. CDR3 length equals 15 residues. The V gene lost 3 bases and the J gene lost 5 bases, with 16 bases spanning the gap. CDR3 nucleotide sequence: TGTGCCAGCAGTTTGGTATCGGCGGATACTTATGGCTACACCTTC. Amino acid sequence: CASSLVSADTYGYTF.

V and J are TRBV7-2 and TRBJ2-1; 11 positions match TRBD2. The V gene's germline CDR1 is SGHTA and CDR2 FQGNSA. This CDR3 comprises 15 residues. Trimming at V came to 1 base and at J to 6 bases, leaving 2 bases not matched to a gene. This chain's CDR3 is CASSLVSGGGNEQFF. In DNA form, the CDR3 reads TGTGCCAGCAGCTTAGTTAGCGGGGGGGGCAATGAGCAGTTCTTC.

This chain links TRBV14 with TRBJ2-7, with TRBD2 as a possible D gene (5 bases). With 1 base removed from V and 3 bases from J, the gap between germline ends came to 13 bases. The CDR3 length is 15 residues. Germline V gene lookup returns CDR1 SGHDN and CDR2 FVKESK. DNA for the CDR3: TGTGCCAGCAGCCAAGTTGGGAGTGGGGTCTACGAGCAGTACTTC. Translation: CASSQVGSGVYEQYF.